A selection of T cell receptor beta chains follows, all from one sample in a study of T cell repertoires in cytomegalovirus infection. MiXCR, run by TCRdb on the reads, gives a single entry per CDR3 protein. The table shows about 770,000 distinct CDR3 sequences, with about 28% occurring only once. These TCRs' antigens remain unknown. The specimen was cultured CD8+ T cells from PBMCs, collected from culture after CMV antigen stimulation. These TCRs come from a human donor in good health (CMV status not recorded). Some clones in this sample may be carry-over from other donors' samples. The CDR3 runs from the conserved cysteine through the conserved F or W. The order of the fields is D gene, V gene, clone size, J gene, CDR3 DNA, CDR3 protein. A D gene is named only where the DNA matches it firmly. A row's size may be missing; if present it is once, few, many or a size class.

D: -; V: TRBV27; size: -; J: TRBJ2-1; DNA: TGTGCCAGCAGTTCAGGTTTCGGAGTCAATGAGCAGTTCTTC; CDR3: CASSSGFGVNEQFF
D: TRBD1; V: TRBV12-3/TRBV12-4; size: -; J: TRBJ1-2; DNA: TGTGCCAGCAGACCCAGGGGGGGAGCGGTTGGCTACACCTTC; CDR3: CASRPRGGAVGYTF
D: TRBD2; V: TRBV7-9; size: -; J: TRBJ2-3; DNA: TGTGCCAGCAACGTTGTAGGGACTAGCGGGGGCACAGATACGCAGTATTTT; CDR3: CASNVVGTSGGTDTQYF
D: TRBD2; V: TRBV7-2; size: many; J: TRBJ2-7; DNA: TGTGCCAGCAGCCGAAGCCGGGGACTAGCGGAGAGCTCCTACGAGCAGTACTTC; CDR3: CASSRSRGLAESSYEQYF
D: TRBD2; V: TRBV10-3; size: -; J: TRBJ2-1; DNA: TGTGCCATCGCGCTAGCGGGGCGTAATGAGCAGTTCTTC; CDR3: CAIALAGRNEQFF
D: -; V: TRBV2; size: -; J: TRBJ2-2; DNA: TGTGCCAGCACTCTGAAGTGGCGGGGGCGGGACACCGGGGAGCTGTTTTTT; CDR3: CASTLKWRGRDTGELFF
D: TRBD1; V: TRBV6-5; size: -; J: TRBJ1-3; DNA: TGTGCCAGCAGCGCAAGGGGACAGGCGAGCTCTGGAAACACCATATATTTT; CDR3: CASSARGQASSGNTIYF
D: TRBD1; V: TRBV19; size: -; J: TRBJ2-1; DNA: TGTGCCAGTAGCCGCGGTGACAGGGACCAGTTCTTC; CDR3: CASSRGDRDQFF
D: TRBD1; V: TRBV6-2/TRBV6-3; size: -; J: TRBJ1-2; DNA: TGTGCCAGCAGTTCCGGGACAGCCTTCTATGGCTACACCTTC; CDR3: CASSSGTAFYGYTF
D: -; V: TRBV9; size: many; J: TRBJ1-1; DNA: TGTGCCAGCAGCGTAGAGCGGGGCACTGAAGCTTTCTTT; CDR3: CASSVERGTEAFF
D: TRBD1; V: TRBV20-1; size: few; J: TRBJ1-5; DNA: TGCAGTGCTAGAAGGACAGGGCAGAAGGGTCAGCCCCAGCATTTT; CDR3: CSARRTGQKGQPQHF
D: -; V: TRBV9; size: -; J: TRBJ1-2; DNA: TGTGCCAGCAGCGTAGATTTCGGGGGCGTTGGCTACACCTTC; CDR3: CASSVDFGGVGYTF
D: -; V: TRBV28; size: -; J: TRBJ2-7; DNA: TGTGCCAGCAGTTTATATAGCCGGGACTTCTACGAGCAGTACTTC; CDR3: CASSLYSRDFYEQYF
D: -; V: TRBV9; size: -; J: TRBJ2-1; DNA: TGTGCCAGCAGCGTAGAAGCCTCAGGGGTTGGTGAGCAGTTCTTC; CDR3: CASSVEASGVGEQFF
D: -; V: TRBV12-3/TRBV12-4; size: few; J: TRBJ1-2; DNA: TGTGCCAGCAGTTTAGCCCTCCTTGGGTATGGCTACACCTTC; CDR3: CASSLALLGYGYTF
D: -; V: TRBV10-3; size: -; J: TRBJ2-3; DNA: TGTGCCATCAATGGGGTGGGGACAGATACGCAGTATTTT; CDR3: CAINGVGTDTQYF
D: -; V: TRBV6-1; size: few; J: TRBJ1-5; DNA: TGTGCCAGCAGGGTGGGTGGCAATCAGCCCCAGCATTTT; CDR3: CASRVGGNQPQHF
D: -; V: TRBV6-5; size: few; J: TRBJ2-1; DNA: TGTGCCAGCAGTTACTTTGGGAGCAATGAGCAGTTCTTC; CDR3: CASSYFGSNEQFF
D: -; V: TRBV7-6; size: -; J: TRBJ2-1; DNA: TGTGCCAGCAGCCAACTTTATGAGCAGTTCTTC; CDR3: CASSQLYEQFF
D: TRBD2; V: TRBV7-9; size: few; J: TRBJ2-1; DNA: TGTGCCAGCAGCGCGGGACTAGCCGATGAGCAGTTCTTC; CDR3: CASSAGLADEQFF
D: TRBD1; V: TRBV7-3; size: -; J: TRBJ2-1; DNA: TGTGCCAGCAGCAACGTCCGACAGGGAGCAACCAATGAGCAGTTCTTC; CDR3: CASSNVRQGATNEQFF
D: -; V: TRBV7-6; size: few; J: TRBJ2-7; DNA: TGTGCCAGCAGCCCGACCACTACCTACGAGCAGTACTTC; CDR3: CASSPTTTYEQYF
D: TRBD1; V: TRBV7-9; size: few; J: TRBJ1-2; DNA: TGTGCCAGCAGCTACCCCGGACAGGTCAACTATGGCTACACCTTC; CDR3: CASSYPGQVNYGYTF
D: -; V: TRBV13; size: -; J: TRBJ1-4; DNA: TGTGCCAGCAGCTCATGGGGAGGGCATGAAAAACTGTTTTTT; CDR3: CASSSWGGHEKLFF
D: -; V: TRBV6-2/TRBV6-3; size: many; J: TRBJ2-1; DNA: TGTGCCAGCAGTACCCCGGGGCCAGTATTCTACAATGAGCAGTTCTTC; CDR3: CASSTPGPVFYNEQFF
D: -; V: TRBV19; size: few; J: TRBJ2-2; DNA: TGTGCCAGTAGTATGGGGTCGGGGATCGGGGAGCTGTTTTTT; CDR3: CASSMGSGIGELFF
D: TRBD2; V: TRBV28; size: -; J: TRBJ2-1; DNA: TGTGCCAGCAGCGATCTAGCGGGGGTTGACAATGAGCAGTTCTTC; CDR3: CASSDLAGVDNEQFF
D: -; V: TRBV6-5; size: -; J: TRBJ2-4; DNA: TGTGCCAGCAGTTACGATCCAGGGGCGGCGGCCAAAAACATTCAGTACTTC; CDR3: CASSYDPGAAAKNIQYF